These 15 T cell receptor beta chains came from one sample sequenced in a study of blood T cell repertoires in COVID-19 (dated by TCRdb to about 2020). Library preparation was by the immunoSEQ multiplex PCR assay. In TCRdb, the immuneACCESS table is reduced to in-frame sequences with V and J assigned. These tables do not hold every clone; where another copy was compared, an unresolved V gene accounts for under half, and the others remain unexplained. Counted in this sample were about 220,000 clones; approximately 83% of them appeared once. The top ten hold about 1.3% of the sample. Sequencing was done on a sample of PBMCs or T cells enriched from blood (not recorded which). Receptors originate from a woman between 35 and 50 years old with acute COVID-19.

The genes are TRBV28 and TRBJ1-1; D unclear. CDR3 length: 14 residues. Per the germline V gene, CDR1 is MDHEN and CDR2 is SYDVKM. Trimming pared 3 bases from V and 1 base from J, leaving 9 bases between. The CDR3 sequence: CASSLSAGNTEAFF. The DNA of the CDR3 is TGTGCCAGCAGTTTGAGTGCGGGGAACACTGAAGCTTTCTTT. The whole variable domain, remainder taken from reference TRBV28 and TRBJ1-1, is DVKVTQSSRYLVKRTGEKVFLECVQDMDHENMFWYRQDPGLGLRLIYFSYDVKMKEKGDIPEGYSVSREKKERFSLILESASTNQTSMYLCASSLSAGNTEAFFGQGTRLTVV.

This chain uses TRBV28 with TRBJ1-5; 8 bases fit TRBD1. Per germline, CDR1 MDHEN and CDR2 SYDVKM. With 6 bases clipped from V and 4 bases from J, the junction kept 5 bases outside the gene matches. This CDR3 has 14 amino acids. CDR3 DNA sequence: TGTGCCAGCAGCCGACAGGGGTTGAATCAGCCCCAGCATTTT. The encoded protein is CASSRQGLNQPQHF.

The V call is TRBV12-3 or TRBV12-4, the J call TRBJ2-5; possibly TRBD2 for D (5 bases). This CDR3 region has 13 residues. V was clipped by 8 bases and J by 5 bases, with 15 bases between them. The CDR3 region has the DNA TGTGCCAGCCGACCCGGGATACAGGAGACCCAGTACTTC. It translates to CASRPGIQETQYF.

This sequence joins TRBV9 and TRBJ2-7; weak D call: TRBD1 (6 bases). Trimming pared 1 base from V and 1 base from J, leaving 9 bases between. CDR1 is SGDLS and CDR2 is YYNGEE in the germline V gene. This CDR3 has 14 residues. CDR3: CASSVYRGSYEQYF. As DNA, the CDR3 is TGTGCCAGCAGCGTATATAGGGGGTCCTACGAGCAGTACTTC.

This clone was observed a handful of times. The genes are TRBV11-2 and TRBJ1-1; no clear D. V was pared by 3 bases and J by 1 base, with 12 bases between. CDR3 length: 15 amino acids. Looked up from germline, CDR1 is SGHAT and CDR2 is FQNNGV. CDR3 loop: CASSFGSSGNTEAFF. The CDR3 DNA sequence: TGTGCCAGCAGCTTTGGTTCATCAGGGAACACTGAAGCTTTCTTT.

The chain carries TRBV15 and TRBJ2-1; possible D gene TRBD1, 5 bases. The V gene's germline CDR1 is LNHNV and CDR2 YYDKDF (reference sequence). The length of the CDR3 is 15 residues. V dropped 0 bases and J dropped 3 bases, with 9 bases sitting between them. Written as DNA, the CDR3 is TGTGCCACCAGCAGAGATGGGGCGATCTACAATGAGCAGTTCTTC. This gives the protein CATSRDGAIYNEQFF.

The CDR3 coding sequence is TGCGCCAGCAGCTTAGGACAGGGGGCTGCTAATGAAAAACTGTTTTTT. This sequence encodes CASSLGQGAANEKLFF. The chain has TRBV5-1 and TRBJ1-4, with TRBD1 matching over 11 bases. Germline V lookup: CDR1 SGHRS, CDR2 YFSETQ. J lost 3 bases, V lost 2 bases, and 3 bases had no gene match. This CDR3 is built from 16 residues.

V gene TRBV7-9 combines with J gene TRBJ1-2, with D unclear. Between the trimmed V and J ends, which lost 6 bases and 7 bases, there was a span of 15 bases. CDR1 SEHNR and CDR2 FQNEAQ come from the germline V gene (reference sequence). The CDR3 is 13 residues long. The CDR3 DNA reads TGTGCCAGCAGACCTACTGAACGGAGTGGCTACACCTTC. Protein product: CASRPTERSGYTF.

The chain carries TRBV27 and TRBJ2-5, with 11 bases lining up with TRBD2. Germline trimming cut 3 bases from V and 5 bases from J; bases unmatched to any gene: 5. The CDR3 extends over 15 amino acids. CDR1 is MNHEY, CDR2 SMNVEV, per germline (reference sequence). The CDR3: CASSFSGTSGETQYF. The CDR3 bases are TGTGCCAGCAGTTTCTCCGGGACTAGCGGTGAGACCCAGTACTTC.

The chain is built from TRBV21-1 and TRBJ1-1; the table gives TRBD1 as D, unverified against the DNA. TRBV21-1 is an annotated pseudogene. The CDR3 is made up of 11 amino acids. CDR3 coding DNA: TGTGCCAGCAGCCTGGACAGGGTGGCTTTCTTT. This gives the protein CASSLDRVAFF.

V is TRBV29-1 and J is TRBJ2-1; D is possibly TRBD2 (5 bases). CDR1 is SQVTM and CDR2 is ANQGSEA in the germline V gene. The CDR3 covers 12 residues. Trimming cost V 7 bases and J 9 bases, with 16 bases left between them. CDR3 sequence reads: CSAKPRDGEQFF. In nucleotides, the CDR3 is TGCAGCGCCAAGCCGAGGGATGGTGAGCAGTTCTTC.

The chain joins TRBV4-1 to TRBJ2-5; 8 bases line up with TRBD1. The V segment lost 3 bases and the J segment 2 bases; nucleotides outside the gene matches: 8. The CDR3 is 16 residues long. The germline gives CDR1 MGHRA, CDR2 YSYEKL. The DNA of the CDR3 is TGCGCCAGCAGCCACGGACAGGGCTCTAGTCAAGAGACCCAGTACTTC. Encoded protein: CASSHGQGSSQETQYF.

The chain recombines TRBV7-9 with TRBJ2-2, with 8 bases aligning to TRBD1. From germline, CDR1 is SEHNR and CDR2 FQNEAQ (reference sequence). V shed 9 bases and J 5 bases; nucleotides not matched to a gene: 8. The CDR3 totals 14 residues. The CDR3 nucleotides read TGTGCCAGAACCGGGACAGGAAATACCGGGGAGCTGTTTTTT. Protein: CARTGTGNTGELFF.

J is TRBJ1-1 and V is TRBV4-3; D is possibly TRBD1 (6 bases). The CDR3 is made up of 11 amino acids. Germline assignment: CDR1 LGHNA and CDR2 YSLEER. The germline V and J ends were trimmed by 1 base and 10 bases, with 7 bases remaining between them. The CDR3 DNA is TGCGCCAGCAGCCAAGGGGGGCTAGCTTTCTTT. Amino acids: CASSQGGLAFF.

The chain joins TRBV6-5 to TRBJ2-2; TRBD1 agrees at 8 bases. With 9 bases clipped from V and 7 bases from J, the junction kept 4 bases outside the gene matches. The germline V gene has CDR1 MNHEY and CDR2 SVGAGI. CDR3 size: 12 residues. As DNA, the CDR3 is TGTGCCAGTTGGACAGGGTTCGGGGAGCTGTTTTTT. Its protein product is CASWTGFGELFF.